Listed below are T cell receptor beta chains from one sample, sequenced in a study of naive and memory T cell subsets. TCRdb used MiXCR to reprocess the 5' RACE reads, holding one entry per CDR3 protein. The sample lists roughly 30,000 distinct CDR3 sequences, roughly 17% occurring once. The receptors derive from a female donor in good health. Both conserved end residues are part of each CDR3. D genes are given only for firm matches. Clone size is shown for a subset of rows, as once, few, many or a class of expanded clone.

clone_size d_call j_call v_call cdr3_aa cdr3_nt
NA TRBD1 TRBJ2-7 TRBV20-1 CSARVPGQDYEQYF TGCAGTGCTAGGGTTCCGGGACAGGACTACGAGCAGTACTTC
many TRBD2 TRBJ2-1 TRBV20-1 CSARASRAGNYNEQFF TGCAGTGCTAGAGCCAGCAGAGCGGGGAACTACAATGAGCAGTTCTTC
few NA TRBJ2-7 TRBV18 CASSQVDSYEQYF TGTGCCAGCTCACAGGTGGACTCCTACGAGCAGTACTTC
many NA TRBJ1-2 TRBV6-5 CASSYSIAAARGYTF TGTGCCAGCAGTTACTCTATCGCCGCGGCTCGTGGCTACACCTTC
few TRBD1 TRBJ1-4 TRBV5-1 CASRLTGDEKLFF TGCGCCAGCAGACTGACAGGGGACGAAAAACTGTTTTTT
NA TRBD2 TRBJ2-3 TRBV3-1 CASSQDLLAGLDTQYF TGTGCCAGCAGCCAAGATCTCCTAGCGGGGTTAGATACGCAGTATTTT
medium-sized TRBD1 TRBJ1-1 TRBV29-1 CSVGTGGTEAFF TGCAGCGTTGGGACAGGAGGTACTGAAGCTTTCTTT
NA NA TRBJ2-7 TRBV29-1 CSTGRTLHYEQYF TGCAGCACCGGAAGGACACTACACTACGAGCAGTACTTC
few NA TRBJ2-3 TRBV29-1 CSVDGGDTQYF TGCAGCGTTGACGGCGGAGATACGCAGTATTTT
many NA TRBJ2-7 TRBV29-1 CSVVIVRGGEQYF TGCAGCGTTGTAATAGTGCGAGGAGGCGAGCAGTACTTC
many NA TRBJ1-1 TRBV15 CATSRDRGATEAFF TGTGCCACCAGCAGAGATAGGGGTGCAACTGAAGCTTTCTTT
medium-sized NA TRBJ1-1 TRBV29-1 CSVRGTGTEAFF TGCAGCGTTCGAGGGACTGGCACTGAAGCTTTCTTT
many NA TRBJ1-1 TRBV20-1 CSARDPAGHGNTEAFF TGCAGTGCTAGAGATCCGGCAGGGCACGGGAACACTGAAGCTTTCTTT
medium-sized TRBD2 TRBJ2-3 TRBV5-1 CASSYLGLAGTSTDTQYF TGCGCCAGCAGCTACTTGGGACTAGCGGGGACTAGCACAGATACGCAGTATTTT
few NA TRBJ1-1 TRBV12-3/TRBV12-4 CASSFETARQRAFF TGTGCCAGCAGTTTCGAGACAGCAAGACAAAGAGCTTTCTTT
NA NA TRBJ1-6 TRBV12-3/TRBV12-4 CASSSAGRHNSPLHF TGTGCCAGCAGTTCCGCGGGACGGCATAATTCACCCCTCCACTTT
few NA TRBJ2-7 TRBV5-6 CASSLVLQASYEQYF TGTGCCAGCAGCTTGGTTCTACAGGCATCCTACGAGCAGTACTTC
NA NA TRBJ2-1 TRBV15 CATSRGPGTLNEQFF TGTGCCACCAGCAGAGGACCCGGGACACTAAATGAGCAGTTCTTC
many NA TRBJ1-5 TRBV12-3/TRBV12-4 CASSFSGAGGNQPQHF TGTGCCAGCAGTTTTTCGGGGGCCGGGGGCAATCAGCCCCAGCATTTT
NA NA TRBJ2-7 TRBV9 CASSVGDISYEQYF TGTGCCAGCAGCGTAGGGGACATATCCTACGAGCAGTACTTC
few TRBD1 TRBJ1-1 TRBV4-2 CASSQGPRGRMNTEAFF TGTGCCAGCAGCCAAGGCCCCAGGGGGCGAATGAACACTGAAGCTTTCTTT
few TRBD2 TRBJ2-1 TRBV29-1 CSVWGGGQFF TGCAGCGTTTGGGGGGGGGGGCAGTTCTTC